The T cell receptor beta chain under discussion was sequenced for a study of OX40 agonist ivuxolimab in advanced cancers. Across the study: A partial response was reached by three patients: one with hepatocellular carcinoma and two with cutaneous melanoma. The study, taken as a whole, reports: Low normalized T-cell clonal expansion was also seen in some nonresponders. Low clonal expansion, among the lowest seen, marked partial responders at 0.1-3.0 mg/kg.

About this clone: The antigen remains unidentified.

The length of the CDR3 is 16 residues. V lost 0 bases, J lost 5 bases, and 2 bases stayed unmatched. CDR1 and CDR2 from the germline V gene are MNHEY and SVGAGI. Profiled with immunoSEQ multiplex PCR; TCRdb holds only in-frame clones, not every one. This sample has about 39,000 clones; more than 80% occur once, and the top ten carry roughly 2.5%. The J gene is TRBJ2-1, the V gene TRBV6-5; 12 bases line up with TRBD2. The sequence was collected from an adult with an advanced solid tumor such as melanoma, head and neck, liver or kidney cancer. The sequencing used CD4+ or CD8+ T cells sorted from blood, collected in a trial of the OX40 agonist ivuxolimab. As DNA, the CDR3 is TGTGCCAGCAGTTACTCGAGGACTAGCGGGAACAATGAGCAGTTCTTC. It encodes CASSYSRTSGNNEQFF.